This T cell receptor (beta chain) was obtained from a study of cytomegalovirus exposure and HLA in healthy donors. About the research overall: Of several hundred genotyped donors, roughly 81% grouped in the Caucasian-associated ancestry cluster.

The study's findings and limits: Across all donors, roughly uniform sequencing depth was an assumption of the presence/absence analyses. In an earlier analysis, about 87% or about 30%: the productive usage of most TCR beta V segments. Researchers counted over 150 TCR beta chains as cytomegalovirus-associated.

This clone has just one count. Its antigen is not identified. This PCR relied on a set of 60 Vbeta primers and 13 Jbeta primers. The protocol was immunoSEQ multiplex PCR, while the TCRdb copy is restricted to in-frame clones and leaves out a portion. The data show 110,000 or so clones, with roughly 77% seen just once and more than 1.5% held by the top ten. Source material: PBMCs. The origin of this receptor is a man aged 35 to 55 in good health and CMV-seronegative.

The CDR3 reads CASSVRVLEAFF. CDR3 nucleotide sequence: TGTGCCAGCAGTGTGCGGGTTCTTGAAGCTTTCTTT. The J gene is TRBJ1-1, the V gene TRBV6-1; D not resolved. The CDR3 loop spans 12 amino acids. Germline values: CDR1 MNHNS, CDR2 SASEGT. V lost 4 bases and J lost 7, with 10 bases in between.